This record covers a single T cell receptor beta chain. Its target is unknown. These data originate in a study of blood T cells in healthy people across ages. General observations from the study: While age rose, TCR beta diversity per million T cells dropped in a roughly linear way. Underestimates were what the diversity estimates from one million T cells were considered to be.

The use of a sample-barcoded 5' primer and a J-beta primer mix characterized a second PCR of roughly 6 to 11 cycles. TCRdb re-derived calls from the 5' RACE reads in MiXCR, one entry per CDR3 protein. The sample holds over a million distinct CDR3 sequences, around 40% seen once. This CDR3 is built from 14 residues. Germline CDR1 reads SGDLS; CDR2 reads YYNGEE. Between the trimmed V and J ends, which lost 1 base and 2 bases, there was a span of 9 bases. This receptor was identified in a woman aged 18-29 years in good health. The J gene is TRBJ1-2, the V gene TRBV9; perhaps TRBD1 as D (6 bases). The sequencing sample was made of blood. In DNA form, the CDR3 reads TGTGCCAGCAGCGTATGTACAGGGAACTATGGCTACACCTTC. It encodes CASSVCTGNYGYTF.